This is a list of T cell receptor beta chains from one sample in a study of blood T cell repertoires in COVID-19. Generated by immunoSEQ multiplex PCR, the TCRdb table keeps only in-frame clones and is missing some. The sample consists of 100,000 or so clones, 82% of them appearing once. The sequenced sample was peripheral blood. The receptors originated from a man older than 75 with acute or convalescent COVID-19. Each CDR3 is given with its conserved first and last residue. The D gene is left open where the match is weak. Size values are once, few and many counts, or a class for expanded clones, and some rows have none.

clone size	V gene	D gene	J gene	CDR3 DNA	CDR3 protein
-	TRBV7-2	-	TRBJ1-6	TGTGCCAGCAGCTTTACCCGTACAGAGAATTCACCCCTCCACTTT	CASSFTRTENSPLHF
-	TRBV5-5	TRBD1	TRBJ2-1	TGTGCCAGCACCGACAGGGCCTACAATGAGCAGTTCTTC	CASTDRAYNEQFF
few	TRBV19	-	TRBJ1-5	TGTGCCAGTAGTATAACAGGGTTGAGCAATCAGCCCCAGCATTTT	CASSITGLSNQPQHF
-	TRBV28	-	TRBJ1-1	TGTGCCAGCAGTTTATTTCGGCCCCAGGAACCTGAAGCTTTCTTT	CASSLFRPQEPEAFF
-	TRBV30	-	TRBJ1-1	TGTGCCTGGGCCTTGGACAGCAAGGGGACTGAAGCTTTCTTT	CAWALDSKGTEAFF
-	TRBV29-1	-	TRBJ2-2	TGCAGCGTCACAAACACCGGGGAGCTGTTTTTT	CSVTNTGELFF
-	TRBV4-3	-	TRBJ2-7	TGCGCCAGCAGCCAAGAAAGAACGACAGTCTACGAGCAGTACTTC	CASSQERTTVYEQYF
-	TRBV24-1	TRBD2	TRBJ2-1	TGTGCCACGGGACTAGCGGGAGGGCCTATCGATGAGCAGTTCTTC	CATGLAGGPIDEQFF
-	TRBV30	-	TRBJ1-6	TGTGCCTGGAGTTCGAGCTCCTATAATTCACCCCTCCACTTT	CAWSSSSYNSPLHF
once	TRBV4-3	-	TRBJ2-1	TGCGCCAGCAGCCAAAAGTTGGACAGAGAAAGAAACAATGAGCAGTTCTTC	CASSQKLDRERNNEQFF
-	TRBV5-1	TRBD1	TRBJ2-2	TGCGCCAGCAGCCCACGGACAGGGATCGGCACCGGGGAGCTGTTTTTT	CASSPRTGIGTGELFF
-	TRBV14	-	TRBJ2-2	TGTGCCAGCAGCCAAGCCTTGGTCTACGGGGAGCTGTTTTTT	CASSQALVYGELFF
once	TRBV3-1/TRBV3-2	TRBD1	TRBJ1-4	TGTGCCAGCAGCCCAGATAGCGGGACAGGGGCTGAAAACCTGTTTTTT	CASSPDSGTGAENLFF
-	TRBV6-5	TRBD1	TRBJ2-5	TGTGCCAGCAGAGGGACAGGGCAAGAGACCCAGTACTTC	CASRGTGQETQYF
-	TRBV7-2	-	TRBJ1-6	TGTGCCAGCAGCTTACTAATCGGGTCTCTCGTACAGGGTTGGTTGTCCCTCCACTTT	CASSLLIGSLVQGWLSLHF
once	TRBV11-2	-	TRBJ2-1	TGTGCCAGCAGCTCCTACCTTAGCGGTCTGGGCAATGAGCAGTTCTTC	CASSSYLSGLGNEQFF
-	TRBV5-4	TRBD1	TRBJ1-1	TGTGCCAGCAGACGGGACAGCGGGAACACTGAAGCTTTCTTT	CASRRDSGNTEAFF
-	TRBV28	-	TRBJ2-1	TGTGCCAGCAGCTACTCCGGGACAAATGAGCAGTTCTTC	CASSYSGTNEQFF
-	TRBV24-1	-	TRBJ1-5	TGTGCCACCAGTGACACCTCAGGGGTTGGTGGTCAGCCCCAGCATTTT	CATSDTSGVGGQPQHF
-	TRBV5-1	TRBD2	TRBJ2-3	TGCGCCAGCAGTCCCGGACTAGCGGGATACACAGATACGCAGTATTTT	CASSPGLAGYTDTQYF
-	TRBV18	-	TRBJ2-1	TGTGCCAGCTCACCCCTTCTGGGGCAGGTGAGGAATGAGCAGTTCTTC	CASSPLLGQVRNEQFF
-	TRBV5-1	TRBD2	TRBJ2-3	TGCGCCAGCAGCCCTTCCCTGGGAGGGCAAGATACGCAGTATTTT	CASSPSLGGQDTQYF
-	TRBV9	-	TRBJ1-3	TGTGCCAGCAGCCTAACTTTACAGGGAACTGGAAACACCATATATTTT	CASSLTLQGTGNTIYF
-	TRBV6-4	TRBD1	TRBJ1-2	TGTGCCAGCAGTGTAAGCGGACAGGGGGATTCTGGCTACACCTTC	CASSVSGQGDSGYTF
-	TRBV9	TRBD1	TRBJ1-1	TGTGCCAGCAGCCCTCCTACAGGGGTACGGACTGAAGCTTTCTTT	CASSPPTGVRTEAFF
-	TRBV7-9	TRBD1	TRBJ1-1	TGTGCCAGCAGCCGGGACAGCGGGAACACTGAAGCTTTCTTT	CASSRDSGNTEAFF
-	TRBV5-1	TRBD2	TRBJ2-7	TGCGCCAGCAGACTAGCGGGGGGGCGAGAGCAGTACTTC	CASRLAGGREQYF
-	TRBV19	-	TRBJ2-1	TGTGCCAGTCTAAATAGCGTCAATGAGCAGTTCTTC	CASLNSVNEQFF
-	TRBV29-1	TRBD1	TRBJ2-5	TGCAGCGTATCCCGGGACAGGGGACAAGAGACCCAGTACTTC	CSVSRDRGQETQYF
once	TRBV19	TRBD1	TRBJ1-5	TGTGCCACTATGGACAGGGCAAATCAGCCCCAGCATTTT	CATMDRANQPQHF
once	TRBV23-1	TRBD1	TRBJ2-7	TGCGCCGTCCCCCGACAGGGAAACCCTTCCGAGCAGTACTTC	CAVPRQGNPSEQYF
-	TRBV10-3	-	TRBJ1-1	TGTGCCATCAGTGAGGCGTCGGGGTTTGAAGCTTTCTTT	CAISEASGFEAFF
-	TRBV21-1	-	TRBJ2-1	TGTGCCAGCAGCAAAGCTCAGCGGGGGACCAACTACAATGAGCAGTTCTTC	CASSKAQRGTNYNEQFF
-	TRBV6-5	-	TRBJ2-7	TGTGCCAGCGGTCCGAGGGCCCCCGGAGGATACGAGCAGTACTTC	CASGPRAPGGYEQYF
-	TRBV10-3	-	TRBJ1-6	TGTGCCATCAGTGGAGACCAACAGGAGGGTCCTAGCTCCTATAATTCACCCCTCCACTTT	CAISGDQQEGPSSYNSPLHF
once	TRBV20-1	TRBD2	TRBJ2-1	TGCAGTGCTAGTTGGCTAGCGGGAGATTCCTACAATGAGCAGTTCTTC	CSASWLAGDSYNEQFF
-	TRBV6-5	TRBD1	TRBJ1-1	TGTGCCAGCAGTTCCCCAACAGGGGTGGGGACTGAAGCTTTCTTT	CASSSPTGVGTEAFF
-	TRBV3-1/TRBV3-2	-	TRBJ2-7	TGTGCCAGCAGCCCCTTTGGTCGGGGGACCTACGAGCAGTACTTC	CASSPFGRGTYEQYF
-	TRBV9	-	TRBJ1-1	TGTGCCAGCAGCGTCGAGGGGGTTAACACTGAAGCTTTCTTT	CASSVEGVNTEAFF
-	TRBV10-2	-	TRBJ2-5	TGCGCCAGCAGTCTAGAAGAGACCCAGTACTTC	CASSLEETQYF
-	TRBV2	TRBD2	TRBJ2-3	TGTGCCCTAGCGGGAGGGCGCACAGATACGCAGTATTTT	CALAGGRTDTQYF
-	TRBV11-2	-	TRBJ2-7	TGTGCCAGTGGGTTTGGGACATTCTACGAGCAGTACTTC	CASGFGTFYEQYF
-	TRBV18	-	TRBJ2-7	TGTGCCAGCTCAGTAACGGAAGGGGGAGCCTACGAGCAGTACTTC	CASSVTEGGAYEQYF
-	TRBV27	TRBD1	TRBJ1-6	TGTGCCAGCAGGGCGGACAGGGATAATTCACCCCTCCACTTT	CASRADRDNSPLHF
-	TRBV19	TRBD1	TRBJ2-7	TGTGCCAGTAGTGTCAGGGGGCAGGTCAACGAGCAGTACTTC	CASSVRGQVNEQYF
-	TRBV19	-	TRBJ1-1	TGTGCCAGTAGTACAGGAGGAGAGGGCACTGAAGCTTTCTTT	CASSTGGEGTEAFF
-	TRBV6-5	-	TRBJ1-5	TGTGCCAGCAGTTACGACCGGGGTAAGCCCCAGCATTTT	CASSYDRGKPQHF
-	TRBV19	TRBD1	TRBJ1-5	TGTGCCAGTAGTATTCTACCAGGGGGAAGCAATCAGCCCCAGCATTTT	CASSILPGGSNQPQHF
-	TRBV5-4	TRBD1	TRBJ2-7	TGTGCCAGCAGCTTGAACAGGGGCAACGAGCAGTACTTC	CASSLNRGNEQYF
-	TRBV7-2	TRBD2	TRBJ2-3	TGTGCCAGCAGCTTAGGTGCGGGGGGGCGCACAGATACGCAGTATTTT	CASSLGAGGRTDTQYF
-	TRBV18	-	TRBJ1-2	TGTGCCAGCTCACCAGACAGCGACATCTATGGCTACACCTTC	CASSPDSDIYGYTF
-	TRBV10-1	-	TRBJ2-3	TGCGCCAGCAGTGAGTCGGGGGCGGGGGCCCTCACAGATACGCAGTATTTT	CASSESGAGALTDTQYF
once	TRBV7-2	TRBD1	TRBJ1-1	TGTGCCAGCAGCGGGCAGGGACAGATTAACACTGAAGCTTTCTTT	CASSGQGQINTEAFF